The entry below describes one T cell receptor (beta chain). The V and J ends lost 4 bases and 7 bases, in that order; junction bases with no gene match: 11. CDR1 and CDR2 from the germline V gene are LGHNA and YSLEER. There are 15 residues in the CDR3. The data derive from a study of cytomegalovirus exposure and HLA in healthy donors. Researchers ran the PCR with 60 Vbeta and 13 Jbeta primers. Sequenced by immunoSEQ multiplex PCR; TCRdb stores in-frame clones only, minus some. The sample includes about 170,000 clones. The material sequenced was PBMCs. The sequence derives from a woman aged 18-29 years in good health and CMV-seropositive. This chain links TRBV4-3 with TRBJ1-1, with TRBD1 matching over 8 bases. The CDR3 reads CASSPGTGGTFEAFF. The CDR3 DNA follows: TGCGCCAGCAGCCCTGGGACAGGTGGGACTTTTGAAGCTTTCTTT.